This TCR beta chain was obtained from a study of blood T cell repertoires in COVID-19. Study summary: Sites across the United States, Italy and Spain contributed samples from acute and convalescent COVID-19. Sources were T cells, B-cell-depleted T cells, or PBMCs; the material itself was cDNA or gDNA.

Method: immunoSEQ multiplex PCR; TCRdb's copy keeps in-frame clones and lacks some. The sample has about 86,000 clones; approximately 83% are singletons. Source material: peripheral blood. The clonotype originates from a woman of 80 years or more with active or convalescent COVID-19.

The CDR3 loop is CASSYRTAYNSPLHF. The CDR3 DNA is TGTGCCAGCAGTTACCGGACAGCCTATAATTCACCCCTCCACTTT. The chain recombines TRBV6-5 with TRBJ1-6; D possibly corresponds to TRBD1 (6 bases). Trimming cost V 2 bases and J 2 bases, with 7 bases left between them. Germline CDR1 reads MNHEY; CDR2 reads SVGAGI. The CDR3 is 15 amino acids.